Listed below are T cell receptor beta chains from one sample, sequenced in a study of blood T cell repertoires in COVID-19. Sequencing used immunoSEQ multiplex PCR; TCRdb keeps in-frame clones, though not all of them. Of 150,000 to 200,000 clones in the sample, about 92% are singletons; the top ten hold roughly a sixth. Material: peripheral blood. All receptors come from a man aged 55 to 70 with active or convalescent COVID-19. The conserved cysteine and the conserved F or W are not part of the CDR3 here.

TRBJ1-1,TRBV19,ASSSDSTYTEAF
TRBJ2-1,TRBV3-1/TRBV3-2,ASRSTGGSYNEQF
TRBJ2-5,TRBV6-5,ASSTSGGPGETQY
TRBJ2-7,TRBV12-3/TRBV12-4,ASSLAVWHEQY
TRBJ1-2,TRBV19,ASSKQGIANYGYT
TRBJ2-1,TRBV4-2,ASSQEQDRGSYNEQF
TRBJ1-1,TRBV9,ASSVFRQATEAF
TRBJ1-1,TRBV29-1,SIHTGNTEAF
TRBJ1-3,TRBV6-5,ASSYSGAGAGNTIY
TRBJ1-5,TRBV5-1,ASSLEGARQPQH
TRBJ1-6,TRBV5-1,ASSFSFDSSYNSPLH
TRBJ2-3,TRBV7-9,ASRMGTGATDTQY
TRBJ1-1,TRBV5-1,ASSSLGSEVEAF
TRBJ1-5,TRBV15,ATSRDGTNSNQPQH
TRBJ1-3,TRBV7-6,ASSLALGQGGNTIY
TRBJ1-2,TRBV18,ASSQSTGADGYT
TRBJ1-4,TRBV19,ASSTQGWDEKLF
TRBJ2-7,TRBV9,ASSVASGSYEQY
TRBJ2-7,TRBV27,APGGEGEQY
TRBJ2-7,TRBV6-5,ASTQGSGSYEQY
TRBJ1-1,TRBV20-1,SAREDPGAF
TRBJ1-1,TRBV9,ASSVVRRNTEAF
TRBJ1-1,TRBV11-3,ASSLGYEGGDTEAF
TRBJ1-1,TRBV12-3/TRBV12-4,ASSLSNTEAF
TRBJ2-3,TRBV4-1,ASSQERGTDTQY
TRBJ1-5,TRBV10-3,AISGQGVQPQH
TRBJ2-7,TRBV10-1,ASSRLAGGFSYEQY
TRBJ1-2,TRBV6-2/TRBV6-3,ASSLEGVAGYT
TRBJ1-2,TRBV19,ASSRSVNNYGYT